The rows below give T cell receptor beta chains drawn from one sample of a study of cytomegalovirus exposure and HLA in healthy donors. Profiling relied on immunoSEQ multiplex PCR, and the TCRdb table lists in-frame clones only, not all of them. The table shows about 190,000 clones, with 87% occurring only once. Sequences were obtained from PBMCs. These receptors originate from a man in his thirties or forties in good health and CMV-seronegative. CDR3s include the opening cysteine and the closing phenylalanine or tryptophan. D genes are given only for firm matches. Some rows have no size entry. The others give once, few or many, or a class for an expanded clone.

J gene: TRBJ2-5; D gene: NA; V gene: TRBV5-1; clone size: NA; CDR3 protein: CASSVRTEQETQYF; CDR3 DNA: TGCGCCAGCAGCGTCAGGACAGAACAAGAGACCCAGTACTTC
J gene: TRBJ2-7; D gene: TRBD2; V gene: TRBV25-1; clone size: NA; CDR3 protein: CASSEGGWEQYF; CDR3 DNA: TGTGCCAGCAGTGAGGGAGGGTGGGAGCAGTACTTC
J gene: TRBJ2-7; D gene: NA; V gene: TRBV5-6; clone size: once; CDR3 protein: CASSLVSGREQYF; CDR3 DNA: TGTGCCAGCAGCTTGGTGTCTGGGCGCGAGCAGTACTTC
J gene: TRBJ1-3; D gene: NA; V gene: TRBV4-3; clone size: once; CDR3 protein: CASSQETGSGNTIYF; CDR3 DNA: TGCGCCAGCAGCCAAGAGACAGGCTCTGGAAACACCATATATTTT
J gene: TRBJ1-1; D gene: NA; V gene: TRBV29-1; clone size: once; CDR3 protein: CSVGRVLNTEAFF; CDR3 DNA: TGCAGCGTCGGCAGGGTATTGAACACTGAAGCTTTCTTT
J gene: TRBJ1-2; D gene: NA; V gene: TRBV5-1; clone size: NA; CDR3 protein: CASSLSTGATGYTF; CDR3 DNA: TGCGCCAGCAGCTTGTCGACGGGAGCAACTGGCTACACCTTC
J gene: TRBJ1-5; D gene: NA; V gene: TRBV30; clone size: once; CDR3 protein: CAWSEGGNQPQHF; CDR3 DNA: TGTGCCTGGAGCGAGGGGGGCAATCAGCCCCAGCATTTT
J gene: TRBJ2-1; D gene: TRBD2; V gene: TRBV4-2; clone size: NA; CDR3 protein: CASSHSGGTNEQFF; CDR3 DNA: TGTGCCAGCAGCCATAGCGGGGGGACAAATGAGCAGTTCTTC
J gene: TRBJ2-3; D gene: NA; V gene: TRBV2; clone size: NA; CDR3 protein: CASKLTDTQYF; CDR3 DNA: TGTGCCAGCAAGCTCACAGATACGCAGTATTTT
J gene: TRBJ1-5; D gene: TRBD1; V gene: TRBV5-6; clone size: NA; CDR3 protein: CASSPTTGGLSQPQHF; CDR3 DNA: TGTGCCAGCAGCCCCACGACAGGGGGCCTAAGTCAGCCCCAGCATTTT
J gene: TRBJ2-3; D gene: TRBD1; V gene: TRBV5-1; clone size: NA; CDR3 protein: CASAIPGGPSDTQYF; CDR3 DNA: TGCGCCAGCGCGATCCCAGGGGGCCCATCAGATACGCAGTATTTT
J gene: TRBJ2-7; D gene: NA; V gene: TRBV11-3; clone size: NA; CDR3 protein: CASSFGDSYEQYF; CDR3 DNA: TGTGCCAGCAGCTTCGGGGATTCCTACGAGCAGTACTTC
J gene: TRBJ2-1; D gene: NA; V gene: TRBV7-9; clone size: NA; CDR3 protein: CASSVPGTSSNEQFF; CDR3 DNA: TGTGCCAGCAGTGTTCCCGGGACTTCCAGCAATGAGCAGTTCTTC
J gene: TRBJ1-6; D gene: TRBD1; V gene: TRBV2; clone size: NA; CDR3 protein: CASKGTRAGTGAPMGPPLHF; CDR3 DNA: TGTGCCAGCAAAGGCACTAGGGCCGGGACAGGTGCCCCAATGGGCCCACCCCTCCACTTT
J gene: TRBJ1-5; D gene: NA; V gene: TRBV4-2; clone size: NA; CDR3 protein: CASSQDPGQNQPQHF; CDR3 DNA: TGTGCCAGCAGCCAAGACCCAGGACAAAATCAGCCCCAGCATTTT
J gene: TRBJ1-1; D gene: TRBD1; V gene: TRBV5-1; clone size: NA; CDR3 protein: CASSLVAGGIEAFF; CDR3 DNA: TGCGCCAGCAGCTTGGTGGCAGGGGGCATTGAAGCTTTCTTT
J gene: TRBJ2-5; D gene: TRBD2; V gene: TRBV5-4; clone size: once; CDR3 protein: CASKPGLAGVGGETQYF; CDR3 DNA: TGTGCCAGCAAACCGGGACTAGCGGGAGTCGGCGGGGAGACCCAGTACTTC
J gene: TRBJ1-1; D gene: TRBD1; V gene: TRBV5-8; clone size: once; CDR3 protein: CASRIGQGNTEAFF; CDR3 DNA: TGTGCCAGCAGAATCGGACAGGGGAACACTGAAGCTTTCTTT
J gene: TRBJ2-3; D gene: NA; V gene: TRBV7-2; clone size: NA; CDR3 protein: CASTIRDSPQYF; CDR3 DNA: TGTGCCAGCACCATAAGGGACTCCCCGCAGTATTTT
J gene: TRBJ2-5; D gene: TRBD1; V gene: TRBV4-1; clone size: NA; CDR3 protein: CASSQEDRGETQYF; CDR3 DNA: TGCGCCAGCAGCCAAGAGGACAGGGGAGAGACCCAGTACTTC
J gene: TRBJ2-2; D gene: NA; V gene: TRBV5-1; clone size: NA; CDR3 protein: CASKGHRANTGELFF; CDR3 DNA: TGCGCCAGCAAAGGACACCGCGCGAACACCGGGGAGCTGTTTTTT
J gene: TRBJ2-1; D gene: NA; V gene: TRBV10-1; clone size: NA; CDR3 protein: CASGSGNRYNEQFF; CDR3 DNA: TGCGCCAGCGGATCAGGGAACAGATACAATGAGCAGTTCTTC
J gene: TRBJ2-2; D gene: TRBD1; V gene: TRBV5-1; clone size: NA; CDR3 protein: CASNPRTGDTGELFF; CDR3 DNA: TGCGCCAGCAACCCCCGGACAGGGGACACCGGGGAGCTGTTTTTT
J gene: TRBJ2-5; D gene: TRBD1; V gene: TRBV29-1; clone size: NA; CDR3 protein: CSVVRDRGQETQYF; CDR3 DNA: TGCAGCGTTGTCCGGGACAGGGGCCAAGAGACCCAGTACTTC